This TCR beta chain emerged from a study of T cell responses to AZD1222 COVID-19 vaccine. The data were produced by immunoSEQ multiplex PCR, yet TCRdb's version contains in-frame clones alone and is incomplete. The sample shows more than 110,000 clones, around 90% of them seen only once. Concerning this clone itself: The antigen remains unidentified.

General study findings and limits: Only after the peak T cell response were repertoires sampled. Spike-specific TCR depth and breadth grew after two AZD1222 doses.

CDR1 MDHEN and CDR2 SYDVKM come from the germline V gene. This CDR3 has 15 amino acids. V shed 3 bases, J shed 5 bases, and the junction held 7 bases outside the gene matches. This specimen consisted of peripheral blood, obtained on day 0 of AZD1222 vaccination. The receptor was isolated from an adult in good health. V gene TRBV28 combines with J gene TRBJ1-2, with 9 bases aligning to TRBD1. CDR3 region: CASSLYDRGRYGYTF. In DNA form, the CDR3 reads TGTGCCAGCAGTTTGTATGACAGGGGGAGGTATGGCTACACCTTC.